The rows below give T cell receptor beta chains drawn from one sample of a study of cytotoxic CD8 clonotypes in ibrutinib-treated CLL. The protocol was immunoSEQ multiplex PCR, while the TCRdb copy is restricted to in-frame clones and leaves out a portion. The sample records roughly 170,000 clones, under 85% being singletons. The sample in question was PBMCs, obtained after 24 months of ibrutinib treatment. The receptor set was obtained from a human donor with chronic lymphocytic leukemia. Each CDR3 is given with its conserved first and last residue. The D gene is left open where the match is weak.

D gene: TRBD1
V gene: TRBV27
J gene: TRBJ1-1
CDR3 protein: CASSRQGVRVNTEAFF

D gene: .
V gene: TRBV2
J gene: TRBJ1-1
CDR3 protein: CASFFRRDTEAFF

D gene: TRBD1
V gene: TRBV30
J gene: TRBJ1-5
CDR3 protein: CAWSADRVGNQPQHF

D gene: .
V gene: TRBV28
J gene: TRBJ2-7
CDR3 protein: CASRGEGPTYEQYF

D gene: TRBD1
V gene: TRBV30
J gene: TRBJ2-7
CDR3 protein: CAWSAGTVSYEQYF

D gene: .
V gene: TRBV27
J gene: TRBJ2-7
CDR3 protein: CASSSRYEQYF

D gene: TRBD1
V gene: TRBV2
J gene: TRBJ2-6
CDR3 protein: CASSRTGNSGANVLTF

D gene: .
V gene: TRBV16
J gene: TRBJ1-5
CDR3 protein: CASSLHRLEGNQPQHF

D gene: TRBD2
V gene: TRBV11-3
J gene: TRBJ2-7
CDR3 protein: CASSHLAGMKDEQYF

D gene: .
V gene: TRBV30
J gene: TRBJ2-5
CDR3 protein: CAWDPPPRGETQYF

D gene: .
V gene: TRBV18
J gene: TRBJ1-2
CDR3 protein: CASSPPDRMGYTF

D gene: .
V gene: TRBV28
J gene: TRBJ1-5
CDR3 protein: CASTLGSINQPQHF

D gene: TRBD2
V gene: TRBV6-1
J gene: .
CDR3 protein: CASSVRTSGSRAGEQYF

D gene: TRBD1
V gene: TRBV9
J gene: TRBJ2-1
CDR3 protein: CASSETGQGARNEQFF

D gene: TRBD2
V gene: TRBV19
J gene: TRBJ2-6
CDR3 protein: CASNLGGTNVLTF

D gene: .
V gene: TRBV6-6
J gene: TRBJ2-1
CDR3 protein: CASSYGDNEQFF

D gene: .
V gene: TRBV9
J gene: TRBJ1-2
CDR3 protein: CASSPNPGTSYGYTF

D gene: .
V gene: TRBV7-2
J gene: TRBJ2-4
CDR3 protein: CASSLTSPGGTKNIQYF

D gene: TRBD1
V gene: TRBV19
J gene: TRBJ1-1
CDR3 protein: CASSRDRIFRNTEAFF

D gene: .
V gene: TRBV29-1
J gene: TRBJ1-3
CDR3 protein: CSVELSGPGNTIYF

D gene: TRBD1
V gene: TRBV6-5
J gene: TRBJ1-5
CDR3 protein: CASSQRGDREQPQHF

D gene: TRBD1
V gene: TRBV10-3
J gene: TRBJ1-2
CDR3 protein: CAIRGDRGYGYTF

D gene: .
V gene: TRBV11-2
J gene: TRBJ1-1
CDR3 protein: CASSLLNTEAFF

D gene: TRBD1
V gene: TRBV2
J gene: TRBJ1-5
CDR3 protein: CASRGTGEAQPQHF

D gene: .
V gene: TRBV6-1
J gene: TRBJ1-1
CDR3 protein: CASSGFLGERTEAFF

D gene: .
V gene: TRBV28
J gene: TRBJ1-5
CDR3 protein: CASFEPAGAMRLSNQPQHF

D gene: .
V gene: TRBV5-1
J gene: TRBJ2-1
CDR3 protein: CASSLDSGAYNEQFF

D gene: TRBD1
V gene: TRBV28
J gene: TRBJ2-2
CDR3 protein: CASSLRGQGGPGELFF

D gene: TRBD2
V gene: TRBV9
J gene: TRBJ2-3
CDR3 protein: CASSVDIWASGTDTQYF

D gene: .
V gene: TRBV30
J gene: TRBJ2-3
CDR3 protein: CAWSAQFSDTQYF

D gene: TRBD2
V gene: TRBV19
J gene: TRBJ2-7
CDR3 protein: CASSLAGGDEQYF

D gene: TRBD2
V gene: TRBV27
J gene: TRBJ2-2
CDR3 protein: CASSLSITGGGKVFGELFF

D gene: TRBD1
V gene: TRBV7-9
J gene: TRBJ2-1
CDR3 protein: CASSPGTGVNEQFF